A single sample is the source of the 32 T cell receptor beta chains below, sequenced in a study of blood T cell repertoires in COVID-19. Here immunoSEQ multiplex PCR was the method, and the copy in TCRdb shows in-frame clones only, minus some. The repertoire holds some 140,000 clones, with just under 85% as singletons. Sequenced material: peripheral blood. The receptor source for this set is an elderly woman with acute or convalescent COVID-19.

The chain recombines TRBV7-9 with TRBJ2-6, with D perhaps matching TRBD2 (5 bases). V was pared by 1 base and J by 0 bases, with 16 bases between. CDR3 length: 19 residues. The germline V gene encodes CDR1 SEHNR and CDR2 FQNEAQ (reference sequence). CDR3 nucleotides: TGTGCCAGCAGCTTAGTCTGGGAGTGGCTATCCTCTGGGGCCAACGTCCTGACTTTC. This sequence encodes CASSLVWEWLSSGANVLTF.

This CDR3 reads CASMGTGAGNTIYF. The CDR3 DNA reads as TGCGCCAGCATGGGGACAGGGGCTGGAAACACCATATATTTT. The chain combines TRBV10-2 with TRBJ1-3, with 10 bases fitting TRBD1. V was pared by 7 bases and J by 2 bases, with 2 bases of the junction left unmatched. This CDR3 region has 14 residues. Germline lookup yields CDR1 WSHSY and CDR2 SAAADI.

The rearrangement links TRBV3-1 (or the pseudogene TRBV3-2) to TRBJ1-6; D is perhaps TRBD1 (6 bases). CDR3 length: 14 residues. Germline CDR1 LGHDT, CDR2 YNNKEL (reference sequence). The V end lost 2 bases, the J end lost 13 bases, and 15 bases lay between the germline ends. CDR3 in DNA: TGTGCCAGCAGCCAACAGGGGAGTAGGGGGCCCCTCCACTTT. Residues: CASSQQGSRGPLHF.

V gene TRBV6-5 combines with J gene TRBJ2-3; unclear D gene. The CDR3 length is 11 residues. Looked up from germline, CDR1 is MNHEY and CDR2 is SVGAGI. V was shortened by 4 bases and J by 5 bases, with 4 bases between the two germline ends. The CDR3 DNA is TGTGCCAGCAGTTCGAGAGATACGCAGTATTTT. Translated: CASSSRDTQYF.

The V and J genes are TRBV19 and TRBJ2-3, with unresolved D. With 9 bases removed from V and 6 bases from J, the gap between germline ends came to 16 bases. The length of the CDR3 is 13 residues. Germline V gives CDR1 LNHDA, CDR2 SQIVND (reference sequence). In DNA, the CDR3 is TGTGCCAGCAGACGGAGTAGAGAGGATACGCAGTATTTT. Its translation: CASRRSREDTQYF. Full variable domain (remainder filled in from reference TRBV19 and TRBJ2-3): DGGITQSPKYLFRKEGQNVTLSCEQNLNHDAMYWYRQDPGQGLRLIYYSQIVNDFQKGDIAEGYSVSREKKESFPLTVTSAQKNPTAFYLCASRRSREDTQYFGPGTRLTVL.

For this clone: This sample includes further DNA sequences coding for the same CDR3. CDR3 sequence: CASSIGQGSYEQYF. As DNA, the CDR3 is TGTGCCAGCAGCATTGGACAGGGTTCCTACGAGCAGTACTTC. V gene TRBV9 combines with J gene TRBJ2-7; TRBD1 matches at 8 bases. Germline V CDR1 and CDR2: SGDLS, YYNGEE. The trim removed 4 bases at V and 1 base at J, leaving 4 bases unmatched. The length of the CDR3 is 14 residues.

The chain links TRBV27 to TRBJ2-1; the match to TRBD1 covers 7 bases. V shed 4 bases, J shed 3 bases, and the junction held 9 bases outside the gene matches. This CDR3 is built from 16 residues. Germline loops: CDR1 MNHEY, CDR2 SMNVEV (reference sequence). The CDR3 nucleotides read TGTGCCAGCAGTTCGCCGGGACAGCGATTCTACAATGAGCAGTTCTTC. This encodes CASSSPGQRFYNEQFF.

This chain joins TRBV5-1 and TRBJ2-7; no firm D call. Germline loops: CDR1 SGHRS, CDR2 YFSETQ. The CDR3 contains 14 residues. The V end was cut by 0 bases, the J end by 3 bases, with 10 bases between. Written as DNA, the CDR3 is TGCGCCAGCAGCTTGGAACCTAACTACTACGAGCAGTACTTC. It encodes CASSLEPNYYEQYF.

The chain recombines TRBV19 with TRBJ1-5, with D maybe TRBD1 (6 bases). Germline loops: CDR1 LNHDA, CDR2 SQIVND (reference sequence). The V end lost 4 bases, the J end lost 6 bases, and 13 bases lay between the germline ends. The CDR3 spans 14 residues. CDR3 in DNA: TGTGCCAGTAGTACCCGGGACATAGGTCAGCCCCAGCATTTT. This codes for CASSTRDIGQPQHF.

The chain uses TRBV10-3 and TRBJ1-1, with D maybe TRBD1 (5 bases). Germline CDR1 reads ENHRY; CDR2 reads SYGVKD. The CDR3 spans 14 residues. Trimming removed 7 bases at V and 1 base at J, with 13 bases between. CDR3 in amino acids: CAINTREGNTEAFF. Written as DNA, the CDR3 is TGTGCCATCAACACCAGGGAGGGGAACACTGAAGCTTTCTTT.

This chain links TRBV18 with TRBJ2-5; D may be TRBD2 (6 bases). The CDR3 runs to 14 residues. V lost 5 bases to trimming and J lost 3 bases, with 13 bases between them. Germline assignment: CDR1 KGHSH and CDR2 LQKENI. The CDR3 sequence: CASSAGPGEETQYF. CDR3 DNA: TGTGCCAGCTCAGCCGGACCGGGGGAAGAGACCCAGTACTTC.

The table lists this clone with many counts. V usage is TRBV28 and J usage is TRBJ2-7, with 10 bases fitting TRBD1. The CDR3 consists of 14 residues. V lost 4 bases, J lost 8 bases, and 8 bases stayed unmatched. CDR1 and CDR2 from the germline V gene are MDHEN and SYDVKM. The CDR3 region is CASSSTGQGHKQYF. Here the CDR3 DNA reads TGTGCCAGCAGTTCGACGGGACAGGGGCATAAGCAGTACTTC.

This clone was observed a single time. The V gene is TRBV7-2, the J gene TRBJ1-1; maybe TRBD1 (6 bases). The germline CDR1 and CDR2 sequences are SGHTA and FQGNSA. The V gene lost 6 bases and the J gene lost 7 bases, with 12 bases spanning the gap. The CDR3 runs to 12 residues. The CDR3 nucleotides read TGTGCCAGCAGTCAATACAGGGTTGAAGCTTTCTTT. Its translation: CASSQYRVEAFF.

The V call is TRBV10-2, the J call TRBJ2-3, with a possible D match to TRBD2 (5 bases). The CDR3 totals 14 residues. Trimming pared 3 bases from V and 2 bases from J, leaving 9 bases between. The V gene's germline CDR1 is WSHSY and CDR2 SAAADI. The CDR3 region has the DNA TGCGCCAGCAGTGAAGAGGAGGACACAGATACGCAGTATTTT. It yields the protein CASSEEEDTDTQYF.

The chain joins TRBV12-3 or TRBV12-4 to TRBJ1-2; D gene uncertain. The CDR3 covers 12 residues. The V gene lost 3 bases and the J gene lost 7 bases, with 9 bases spanning the gap. CDR3 sequence reads: CASSFLLFGYTF. In DNA form, the CDR3 reads TGTGCCAGCAGTTTCCTACTCTTTGGCTACACCTTC.

This clone was picked up a small number of times. The chain links TRBV7-9 to TRBJ1-4; a weak D match, TRBD1 (6 bases). Germline loops: CDR1 SEHNR, CDR2 FQNEAQ (reference sequence). The CDR3 consists of 15 residues. V lost 4 bases, J lost 6 bases, and 15 bases lay in between. CDR3 amino acids: CASSSQGGIDEKLFF. Here the CDR3 DNA reads TGTGCCAGCAGCTCACAGGGTGGGATTGATGAAAAACTGTTTTTT.

J is TRBJ1-6 and V is TRBV3-1 (or the pseudogene TRBV3-2); D is uncertain. Germline V gives CDR1 LGHDT, CDR2 YNNKEL (reference sequence). Trimming shortened V by 3 bases and J by 7 bases, and 13 bases separated the two germline ends. The CDR3 consists of 15 residues. The CDR3, as DNA: TGTGCCAGCAGCCAGAAGTTGGCCGGGAATTCACCCCTCCACTTT. The encoded protein is CASSQKLAGNSPLHF.

This sequence joins TRBV19 and TRBJ1-2; D gene uncertain. This CDR3 is 13 amino acids long. V dropped 5 bases and J dropped 2 bases, with 9 bases sitting between them. Germline lookup yields CDR1 LNHDA and CDR2 SQIVND (reference sequence). The CDR3 is CASSSTSNYGYTF. The CDR3 DNA sequence: TGTGCCAGTAGTTCGACAAGCAACTATGGCTACACCTTC.

The chain combines TRBV27 with TRBJ2-2; 13 nucleotides align to TRBD2. This CDR3 region has 17 residues. Germline-derived CDR1 and CDR2 are MNHEY and SMNVEV (reference sequence). V lost 7 bases to trimming and J lost 0 bases; unmatched junction nucleotides: 5. The DNA of the CDR3 is TGTGCCAGCACTCCACTAGCGGGGGGGCCGAACACCGGGGAGCTGTTTTTT. Its protein product is CASTPLAGGPNTGELFF.

This chain uses TRBV6-5 with TRBJ2-1, with 11 bases matching TRBD2. Per the germline V gene, CDR1 is MNHEY and CDR2 is SVGAGI. V trimming: 6 bases; J trimming: 3 bases; junction bases outside the gene matches: 4. The CDR3 length is 15 residues. CDR3 sequence (DNA): TGTGCCAGCAGCCCCGGGACTAGCGGCTACAATGAGCAGTTCTTC. It specifies CASSPGTSGYNEQFF.

The chain has TRBV25-1 and TRBJ1-4; D might be TRBD1 (5 bases). The germline CDR1 and CDR2 sequences are MGHDK and SYGVNS. CDR3 length equals 17 residues. V was shortened by 1 base and J by 8 bases, with 20 bases between the two germline ends. The CDR3 sequence is CASSEWGVTRLGEKLFF. For the CDR3, the DNA is TGTGCCAGCAGTGAATGGGGGGTTACCCGGTTGGGGGAAAAACTGTTTTTT.

The V call is TRBV14, the J call TRBJ2-4; 9 nucleotides align to TRBD1. The J segment lost 6 bases and the V segment lost 2 bases, leaving 5 bases of the junction unmatched. The CDR3 loop spans 15 amino acids. Germline V lookup: CDR1 SGHDN, CDR2 FVKESK. CDR3 DNA sequence: TGTGCCAGCAGCCAACTACAGGACAGGGGAAACATTCAGTACTTC. Translating gives CASSQLQDRGNIQYF.

V is TRBV6-4 and J is TRBJ2-1, with 7 bases aligning to TRBD2. The CDR3 consists of 15 residues. The J segment lost 10 bases and the V segment lost 2 bases, leaving 11 bases of the junction unmatched. CDR1 MRHNA and CDR2 SNTAGT come from the germline V gene. As DNA, the CDR3 is TGTGCCAGCAGTGACGGGGAGGGCTCACAATCCGAGCAGTTCTTC. This gives the protein CASSDGEGSQSEQFF.

The genes are TRBV19 and TRBJ1-5; 8 nucleotides align to TRBD1. CDR3 length: 20 amino acids. Trimming removed 3 bases from V and 0 bases from J; junction bases left unmatched: 16. Germline CDR1 is LNHDA and CDR2 is SQIVND (reference sequence). The CDR3 DNA sequence: TGTGCCAGTAGTATCCCGTATCGCGGGACAGGAGCTTATAGCAATCAGCCCCAGCATTTT. As protein: CASSIPYRGTGAYSNQPQHF.

The J gene is TRBJ1-1, the V gene TRBV12-3 or TRBV12-4; D may be TRBD1 (6 bases). Trimming left V 8 bases short and J 7 bases short, with 14 bases between. CDR3 length: 12 residues. The CDR3 loop reads CASFGGAGEAFF. CDR3 nucleotides: TGTGCCAGCTTTGGGGGGGCAGGTGAAGCTTTCTTT.

V is TRBV7-2 and J is TRBJ1-5; D gene uncertain. Germline CDR1 and CDR2: SGHTA and FQGNSA. This CDR3 is 14 amino acids long. Trimming took 3 bases from V and 1 from J, leaving 7 bases between them. CDR3 region: CASSFYGSNQPQHF. The CDR3 coding sequence is TGTGCCAGCAGCTTTTACGGGAGCAATCAGCCCCAGCATTTT.

V is TRBV3-1 (or the pseudogene TRBV3-2) and J is TRBJ1-2, with D possibly TRBD1 on 5 matching bases. Trimming took off 2 bases at V and 6 bases at J, with 16 bases between the two ends. Germline values: CDR1 LGHDT, CDR2 YNNKEL (reference sequence). This CDR3 comprises 15 residues. Here the CDR3 reads CASSQLAGGGNGYTF. The CDR3 coding sequence is TGTGCCAGCAGCCAATTAGCCGGCGGGGGTAATGGCTACACCTTC.

The chain employs TRBV3-1 (or the pseudogene TRBV3-2) and TRBJ2-3; 7 bases are shared with TRBD2. V lost 1 base and J lost 8; bases outside the gene matches: 6. Germline CDR1 is LGHDT and CDR2 is YNNKEL (reference sequence). This CDR3 spans 14 amino acids. The CDR3 reads CASSQVAGGTTQYF. DNA for the CDR3: TGTGCCAGCAGCCAAGTCGCCGGGGGGACTACGCAGTATTTT.

The CDR3 reads CASSLDRGFNYGYTF. The CDR3 bases are TGTGCCAGCAGCCTCGACAGGGGGTTCAACTATGGCTACACCTTC. The chain employs TRBV3-1 (or the pseudogene TRBV3-2) and TRBJ1-2; 9 nucleotides match TRBD1. Losses at the gene ends were 4 bases for V and 2 bases for J; bases not matched to a gene: 5. The CDR3 extends over 15 amino acids. From germline, CDR1 is LGHDT and CDR2 YNNKEL (reference sequence).

The chain uses TRBV4-1 and TRBJ1-6, with a possible D match to TRBD1 (6 bases). V lost 2 bases and J lost 7, with 21 bases in between. The CDR3 has 18 amino acids. Germline V gene data show CDR1 as MGHRA and CDR2 as YSYEKL. The CDR3 here is CASSQFRQVPRSNSPLHF. DNA for the CDR3: TGCGCCAGCAGCCAATTCAGACAGGTACCAAGAAGCAATTCACCCCTCCACTTT.

This chain connects TRBV5-1 to TRBJ2-7; possibly TRBD1 for D (7 bases). The CDR3 totals 17 residues. V lost 2 bases to trimming and J lost 3 bases, with 21 bases between them. Germline V CDR1 and CDR2: SGHRS, YFSETQ. The CDR3 coding sequence is TGCGCCAGCAGCTTACCCATGCGGGACAGAAGCCGCTACGAGCAGTACTTC. It codes for CASSLPMRDRSRYEQYF.

Only a few counts were recorded for this clone. This chain links TRBV10-3 with TRBJ2-7, with TRBD2 identical over 9 bases. This CDR3 has 15 residues. J gave up 4 bases and V 3 bases, and 7 bases lay outside the gene matches. The V gene's germline CDR1 is ENHRY and CDR2 SYGVKD. CDR3 region: CAISERSGGQYEQYF. CDR3 DNA: TGTGCCATCAGTGAACGAAGCGGGGGGCAGTACGAGCAGTACTTC.